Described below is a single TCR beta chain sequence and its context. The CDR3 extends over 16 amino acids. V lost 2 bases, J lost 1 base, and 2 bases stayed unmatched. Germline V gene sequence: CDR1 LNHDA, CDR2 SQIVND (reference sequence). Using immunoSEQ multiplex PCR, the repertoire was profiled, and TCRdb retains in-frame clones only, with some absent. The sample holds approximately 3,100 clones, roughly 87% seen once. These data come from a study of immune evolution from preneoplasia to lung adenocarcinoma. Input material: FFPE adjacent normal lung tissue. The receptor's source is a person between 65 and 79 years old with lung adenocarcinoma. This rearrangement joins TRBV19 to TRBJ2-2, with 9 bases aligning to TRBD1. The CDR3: CASSIRGQGNTGELFF. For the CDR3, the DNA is TGTGCCAGTAGTATACGGGGACAGGGGAACACCGGGGAGCTGTTTTTT.